This TCR beta chain was recorded in a study of blood T cell repertoires in COVID-19. Overall study: The cDNA or gDNA used as material had been derived from T cells, B-cell-depleted T cells, or PBMCs.

CDR3 length: 15 amino acids. The V gene end was trimmed by 2 bases and the J gene end by 5 bases; junction bases not matched to a gene: 7. Germline CDR1 and CDR2: ENHRY and SYGVKD. Produced via immunoSEQ multiplex PCR; TCRdb's table is partial and in-frame only. The sample consists of about 310,000 clones, 70% to 90% of them appearing once. This TCR derives from a woman in her forties or fifties who had recovered from COVID-19. The chain has TRBV10-3 and TRBJ2-5, with 8 bases fitting TRBD1. The sequenced material came from peripheral blood. CDR3 bases: TGTGCCATCAGTGAGGCCGCAGGGGGCCAGGAGACCCAGTACTTC. It translates to CAISEAAGGQETQYF.